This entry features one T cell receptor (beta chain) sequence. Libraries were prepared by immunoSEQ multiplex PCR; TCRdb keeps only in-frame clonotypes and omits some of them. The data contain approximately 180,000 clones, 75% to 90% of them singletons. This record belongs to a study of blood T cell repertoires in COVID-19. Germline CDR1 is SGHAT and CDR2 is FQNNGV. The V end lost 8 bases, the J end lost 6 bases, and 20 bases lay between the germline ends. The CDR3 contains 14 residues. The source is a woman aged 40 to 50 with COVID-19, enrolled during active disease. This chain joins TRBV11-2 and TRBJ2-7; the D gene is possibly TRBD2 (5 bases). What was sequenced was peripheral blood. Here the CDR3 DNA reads TGTGCCAGCCACGGTGTGCGAAGCGGCCTCGAGCAGTACTTC. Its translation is CASHGVRSGLEQYF.